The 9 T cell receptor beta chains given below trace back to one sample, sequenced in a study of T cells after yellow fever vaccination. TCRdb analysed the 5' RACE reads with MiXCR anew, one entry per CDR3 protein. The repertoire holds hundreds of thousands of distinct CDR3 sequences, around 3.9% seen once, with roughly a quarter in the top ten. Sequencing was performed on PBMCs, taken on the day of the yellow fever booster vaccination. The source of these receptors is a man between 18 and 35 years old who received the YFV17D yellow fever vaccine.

DNA of the CDR3: TGTGCCAGCAGCAGGGTCTCATACTACGAGCAGTACTTC. This encodes CASSRVSYYEQYF. J is TRBJ2-7 and V is TRBV6-2 or TRBV6-3; D is perhaps TRBD1 (5 bases). Trimming stripped 6 bases from V and 3 bases from J, with 12 bases between. This CDR3 comprises 13 residues. From germline, CDR1 is MNHEY and CDR2 SVGEGT.

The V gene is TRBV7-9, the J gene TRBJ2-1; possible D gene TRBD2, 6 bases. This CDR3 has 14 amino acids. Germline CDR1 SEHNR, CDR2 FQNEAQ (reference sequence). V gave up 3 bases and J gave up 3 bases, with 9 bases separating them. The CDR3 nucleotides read TGTGCCAGCAGCTTGGCGGACTACTACAATGAGCAGTTCTTC. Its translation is CASSLADYYNEQFF.

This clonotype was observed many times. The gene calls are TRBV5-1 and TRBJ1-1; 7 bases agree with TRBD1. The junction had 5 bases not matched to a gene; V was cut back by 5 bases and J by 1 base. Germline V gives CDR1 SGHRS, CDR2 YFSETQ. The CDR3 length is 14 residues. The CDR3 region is CASRRTGENTEAFF. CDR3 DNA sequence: TGCGCCAGCAGGAGGACAGGTGAGAACACTGAAGCTTTCTTT. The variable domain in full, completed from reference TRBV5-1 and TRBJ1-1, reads KAGVTQTPRYLIKTRGQQVTLSCSPISGHRSVSWYQQTPGQGLQFLFEYFSETQRNKGNFPGRFSGRQFSNSRSEMNVSTLELGDSALYLCASRRTGENTEAFFGQGTRLTVV.

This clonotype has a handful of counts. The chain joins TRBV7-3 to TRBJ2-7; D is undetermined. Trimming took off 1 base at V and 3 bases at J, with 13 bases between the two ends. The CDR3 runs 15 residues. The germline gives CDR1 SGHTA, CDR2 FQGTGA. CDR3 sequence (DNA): TGTGCCAGCAGCTTAAATGTCGGGCAGGTCTACGAGCAGTACTTC. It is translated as CASSLNVGQVYEQYF.

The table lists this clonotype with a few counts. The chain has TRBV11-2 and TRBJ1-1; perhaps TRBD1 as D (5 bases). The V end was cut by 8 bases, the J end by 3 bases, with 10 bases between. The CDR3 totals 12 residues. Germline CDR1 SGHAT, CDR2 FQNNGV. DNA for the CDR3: TGTGCCAGCGGGGCAGCCTACACTGAAGCTTTCTTT. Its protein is CASGAAYTEAFF. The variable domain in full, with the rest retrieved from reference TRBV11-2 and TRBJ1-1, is EAGVAQSPRYKIIEKRQSVAFWCNPISGHATLYWYQQILGQGPKLLIQFQNNGVVDDSQLPKDRFSAERLKGVDSTLKIQPAKLEDSAVYLCASGAAYTEAFFGQGTRLTVV.

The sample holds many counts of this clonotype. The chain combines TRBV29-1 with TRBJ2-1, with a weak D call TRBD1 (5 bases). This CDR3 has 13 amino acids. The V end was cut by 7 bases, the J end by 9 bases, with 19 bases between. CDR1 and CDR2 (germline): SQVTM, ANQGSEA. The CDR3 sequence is CSATAGFVGEQFF. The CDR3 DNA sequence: TGCAGCGCGACGGCAGGGTTCGTTGGTGAGCAGTTCTTC.

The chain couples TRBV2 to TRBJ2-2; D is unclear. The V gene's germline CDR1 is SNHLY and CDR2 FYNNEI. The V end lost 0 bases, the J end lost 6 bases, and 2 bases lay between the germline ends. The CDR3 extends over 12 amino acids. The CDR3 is CASSEAPGELFF. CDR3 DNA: TGTGCCAGCAGTGAAGCGCCCGGGGAGCTGTTTTTT.

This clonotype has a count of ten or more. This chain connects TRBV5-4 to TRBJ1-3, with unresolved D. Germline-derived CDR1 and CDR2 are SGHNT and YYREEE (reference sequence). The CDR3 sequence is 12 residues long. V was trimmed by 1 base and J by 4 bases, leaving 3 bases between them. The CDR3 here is CASSLRGNTIYF. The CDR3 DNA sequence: TGTGCCAGCAGCTTGCGAGGAAACACCATATATTTT.

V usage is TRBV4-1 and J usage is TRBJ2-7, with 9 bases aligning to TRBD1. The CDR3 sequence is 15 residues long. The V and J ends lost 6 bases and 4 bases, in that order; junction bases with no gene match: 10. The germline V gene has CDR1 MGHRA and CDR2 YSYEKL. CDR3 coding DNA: TGCGCCAGCAGTACCCGACAGGGGGAAGTTTACGAGCAGTACTTC. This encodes CASSTRQGEVYEQYF.